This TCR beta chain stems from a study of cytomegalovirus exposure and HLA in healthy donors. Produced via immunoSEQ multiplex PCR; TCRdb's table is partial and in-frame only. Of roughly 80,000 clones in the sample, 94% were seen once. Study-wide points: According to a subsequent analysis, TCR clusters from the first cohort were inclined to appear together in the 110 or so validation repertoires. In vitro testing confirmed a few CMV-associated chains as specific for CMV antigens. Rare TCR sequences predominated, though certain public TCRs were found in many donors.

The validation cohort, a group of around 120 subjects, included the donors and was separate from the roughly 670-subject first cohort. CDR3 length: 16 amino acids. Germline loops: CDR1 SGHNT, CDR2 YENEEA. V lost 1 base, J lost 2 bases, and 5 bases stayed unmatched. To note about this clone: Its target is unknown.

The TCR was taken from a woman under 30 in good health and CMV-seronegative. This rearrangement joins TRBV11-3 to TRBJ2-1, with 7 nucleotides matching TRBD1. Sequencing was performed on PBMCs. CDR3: CASSLVQGDTYNEQFF. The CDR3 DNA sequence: TGTGCCAGCAGCTTAGTGCAGGGGGACACCTACAATGAGCAGTTCTTC.